This record concerns one TCR beta chain sequence. Its antigen is as yet unknown. TCRdb processed the 5' RACE reads anew with MiXCR; each CDR3 protein has one entry. The sample holds 250,000 to 400,000 distinct CDR3 sequences, 4.1% seen once. The sample is drawn from a study of T cells after yellow fever vaccination. Study-level findings and limits: From the bulk population, abundant clonotypes could contaminate and appear within FACS-sorted repertoires.

Germline loops: CDR1 SGHTA, CDR2 FQGTGA. J lost 5 bases, V lost 6 bases, and 6 bases had no gene match. The CDR3 totals 14 residues. Source: PBMCs, taken 5 days after the yellow fever booster vaccination. The rearrangement links TRBV7-3 to TRBJ1-5; 8 nucleotides align to TRBD1. The receptor comes from a man in his late teens or twenties who received the YFV17D yellow fever vaccine. The DNA of the CDR3 is TGTGCCAGCAGTGCAGGGGGCGGGGATCAGCCCCAGCATTTT. Its translation: CASSAGGGDQPQHF.